The 23 T cell receptor beta chains below were found in one sample sequenced in a study of brain T cells in children with intractable seizures. Sequencing was limited to surgery cases with top T cell transcript signatures in brain tissue. Data came from immunoSEQ multiplex PCR; TCRdb stores just in-frame clones and leaves some out. The sample has about 1,800 clones; 70% to 80% are singletons. Sequences were derived from resected brain tissue, sampled at surgery. The receptor set was obtained from a girl aged 2-10 years with tuberous sclerosis and intractable seizures.

This chain links TRBV30 with TRBJ2-1; TRBD2 aligns across 7 bases. The CDR3 loop spans 15 amino acids. Trimming cost V 2 bases and J 4 bases; bases outside gene matches: 8. Germline loops: CDR1 GTSNPN, CDR2 SVGIG (reference sequence). The CDR3 protein is CAWSWASGLYNEQFF. CDR3 nucleotides: TGTGCCTGGAGTTGGGCTAGCGGCCTTTACAATGAGCAGTTCTTC. The full variable domain, rest sourced from reference TRBV30 and TRBJ2-1, is SQTIHQWPATLVQPVGSPLSLECTVEGTSNPNLYWYRQAAGRGLQLLFYSVGIGQISSEVPQNLSASRPQDRQFILSSKKLLLSDSGFYLCAWSWASGLYNEQFFGPGTRLTVL.

This clone was picked up one time. The chain uses TRBV11-2 and TRBJ2-7, with TRBD2 matching 8 bases. CDR3 length: 17 amino acids. V was pared by 3 bases and J by 1 base, with 11 bases of the junction left unmatched. Germline V CDR1 and CDR2: SGHAT, FQNNGV. The CDR3 sequence: CASSFGTGGRRSYEQYF. In DNA form, the CDR3 reads TGTGCCAGCAGCTTTGGAACGGGGGGGCGGAGGTCCTACGAGCAGTACTTC.

The CDR3 DNA reads as TGTGCCACCAGCCCGGGTAGGGGGGATGAGCAGTTCTTC. Translation: CATSPGRGDEQFF. The rearrangement links TRBV24-1 to TRBJ2-1; D could derive from TRBD1 or TRBD2 (6 bases each). The CDR3 spans 13 residues. CDR1 is KGHDR and CDR2 is SFDVKD in the germline V gene. The ends were cut back, 7 bases at V and 8 bases at J, with 14 bases in the middle.

The chain uses TRBV5-1 and TRBJ2-1; possible D gene TRBD1, 7 bases. V was clipped by 9 bases and J by 3 bases, with 25 bases between them. The CDR3 is made up of 17 amino acids. CDR1 is SGHRS, CDR2 YFSETQ, per germline. Here the CDR3 DNA reads TGCGCCACCATGACAGGGTTGGACCTAGCGTACTACAATGAGCAGTTCTTC. It codes for CATMTGLDLAYYNEQFF.

The rearrangement joins TRBV19 to TRBJ2-7; perhaps D is TRBD1 or TRBD2 (5 bases each). V was trimmed by 5 bases and J by 3 bases, leaving 17 bases between them. This CDR3 spans 15 amino acids. The germline V gene encodes CDR1 LNHDA and CDR2 SQIVND (reference sequence). CDR3 nucleotides: TGTGCCAGTAGTGATTCCCGGGGCAGCTACTACGAGCAGTACTTC. It specifies CASSDSRGSYYEQYF.

A single count supports this clone. This chain joins TRBV9 and TRBJ1-6; tentative D call: TRBD1 (5 bases). Per the germline V gene, CDR1 is SGDLS and CDR2 is YYNGEE. The V gene lost 0 bases and the J gene lost 8 bases, with 9 bases spanning the gap. This CDR3 comprises 14 residues. CDR3 DNA sequence: TGTGCCAGCAGCGTAGGGGGGTTTGATTCACCCCTCCACTTT. It translates to CASSVGGFDSPLHF.

V is TRBV7-3 and J is TRBJ2-1; D is ambiguous. The CDR3 covers 14 residues. V lost 0 bases and J 5 bases, leaving 8 bases between the germline ends. From germline, CDR1 is SGHTA and CDR2 FQGTGA. The CDR3 loop reads CASSLTGPDNEQFF. CDR3 bases: TGTGCCAGCAGCTTAACTGGGCCAGACAATGAGCAGTTCTTC.

The chain uses TRBV19 and TRBJ2-7, with D possibly being TRBD1 (6 bases). Per germline, CDR1 LNHDA and CDR2 SQIVND (reference sequence). This CDR3 contains 13 residues. V lost 4 bases and J lost 3, with 10 bases in between. The CDR3 region has the DNA TGTGCCAGTAGTACAGGGGAAGGCTACGAGCAGTACTTC. Residues: CASSTGEGYEQYF.

This chain links TRBV6-2 or TRBV6-3 with TRBJ2-1, with D possibly matching TRBD1 (5 bases). The CDR3 loop spans 14 amino acids. The germline V gene encodes CDR1 MNHEY and CDR2 SVGEGT. V was pared by 0 bases and J by 8 bases, with 11 bases between. The DNA of the CDR3 is TGTGCCAGCAGTTACTCGGCAGAAGGGGATGAGCAGTTCTTC. The encoded protein is CASSYSAEGDEQFF.

The rearrangement uses TRBV3-1 (or the pseudogene TRBV3-2) and TRBJ2-3, with TRBD1 matching 7 bases. Germline V gene sequence: CDR1 LGHDT, CDR2 YNNKEL (reference sequence). This CDR3 region has 14 residues. J lost 6 bases, V lost 4 bases, and 7 bases had no gene match. The CDR3 region has the DNA TGTGCCAGCAGCCCCTACAGGGGTTGGGATACGCAGTATTTT. Translated: CASSPYRGWDTQYF.

V usage is TRBV11-2 and J usage is TRBJ2-1; no firm D call. Germline assignment: CDR1 SGHAT and CDR2 FQNNGV. The CDR3 has 12 residues. The V and J ends lost 2 bases and 7 bases respectively, with 6 bases between them. The CDR3 loop is CASSLQGNEQFF. Written as DNA, the CDR3 is TGTGCCAGCAGCTTACAAGGAAATGAGCAGTTCTTC.

As DNA, the CDR3 is TGCGCCAGCAGCCAAGGGGTCGGAGATGAAAAACTGTTTTTT. This gives the protein CASSQGVGDEKLFF. The V call is TRBV4-1, the J call TRBJ1-4; D gene unclear. The CDR3 consists of 14 residues. Trimming stripped 1 base from V and 6 bases from J, with 9 bases between. Germline-derived CDR1 and CDR2 are MGHRA and YSYEKL.

The chain employs TRBV20-1 and TRBJ1-1, with TRBD1 matching 7 bases. J lost 1 base, V lost 3 bases, and 8 bases had no gene match. The CDR3 spans 15 residues. Germline V CDR1 and CDR2: DFQATT, SNEGSKA (reference sequence). The CDR3 DNA follows: TGCAGTGCTAGTCCCTTGACAGGGAGGAACACTGAAGCTTTCTTT. This gives the protein CSASPLTGRNTEAFF.

J is TRBJ2-3 and V is TRBV6-1; 7 nucleotides match TRBD1. The CDR3 length is 15 residues. Trimming took 2 bases from V and 4 from J; bases not matched to a gene: 6. Germline V lookup: CDR1 MNHNS, CDR2 SASEGT. CDR3 protein: CASSERAGGADTQYF. The CDR3 DNA follows: TGTGCCAGCAGTGAAAGGGCAGGGGGAGCAGATACGCAGTATTTT.

Only a few counts were recorded for this clone. The J gene is TRBJ2-2, the V gene TRBV6-6; D is ambiguous. Trimming shortened V by 7 bases and J by 0 bases, and 6 bases separated the two germline ends. Germline loops: CDR1 MNHNY, CDR2 SVGAGI (reference sequence). This CDR3 has 13 amino acids. The CDR3 loop reads CASMVANTGELFF. CDR3 DNA: TGTGCCAGCATGGTCGCGAACACCGGGGAGCTGTTTTTT.

The chain employs TRBV4-3 and TRBJ2-6; D is uncertain. The CDR3 is 16 amino acids. Germline assignment: CDR1 LGHNA and CDR2 YSLEER. With 0 bases removed from V and 0 bases from J, the gap between germline ends came to 6 bases. CDR3 region: CASSQDTSSGANVLTF. The CDR3 DNA sequence: TGCGCCAGCAGCCAAGACACAAGCTCTGGGGCCAACGTCCTGACTTTC.

The CDR3 region is CASSYPYRERLAGASYEQYF. CDR3 bases: TGTGCCAGCAGTTACCCCTACCGTGAGCGACTAGCGGGGGCCTCCTACGAGCAGTACTTC. The chain is built from TRBV6-2 or TRBV6-3 and TRBJ2-7, with TRBD2 matching over 12 bases. The V gene's germline CDR1 is MNHEY and CDR2 SVGEGT. The ends lost 2 bases at V and 0 bases at J; junction bases unmatched: 14. This CDR3 is 20 amino acids long.

The V gene is TRBV4-2, the J gene TRBJ2-2; TRBD1 agrees at 10 bases. Losses at the gene ends were 0 bases for V and 6 bases for J; bases not matched to a gene: 4. Germline lookup yields CDR1 LGHNA and CDR2 YNFKEQ. This CDR3 comprises 16 residues. The DNA of the CDR3 is TGTGCCAGCAGCCAAGATTCCGGGACAGGGGCCGGGGAGCTGTTTTTT. This encodes CASSQDSGTGAGELFF.

This clone is categorized as large. Within the sample, other DNA sequences also encode this same CDR3. The J gene is TRBJ2-2, the V gene TRBV7-3; D unclear. Germline assignment: CDR1 SGHTA and CDR2 FQGTGA. Trimming pared 0 bases from V and 0 bases from J, leaving 5 bases between. The CDR3 spans 15 residues. The CDR3 spells CASSLTPSNTGELFF. DNA of the CDR3: TGTGCCAGCAGCTTAACGCCTTCGAACACCGGGGAGCTGTTTTTT.

The chain uses TRBV24-1 and TRBJ2-3; D possibly corresponds to TRBD2 (5 bases). The CDR3 is made up of 13 amino acids. Trimming took off 8 bases at V and 6 bases at J, with 14 bases between the two ends. Germline V CDR1 and CDR2: KGHDR, SFDVKD. CDR3 coding DNA: TGTGCCACCACGGACTCGGGGTACGATACGCAGTATTTT. This gives the protein CATTDSGYDTQYF.

This chain uses TRBV2 with TRBJ2-1; 7 bases match TRBD1. The trim removed 9 bases at V and 1 base at J, leaving 12 bases unmatched. CDR1 and CDR2 from the germline V gene are SNHLY and FYNNEI. The CDR3 is 16 amino acids. This CDR3 reads CARSGGQDLSYNEQFF. The CDR3 DNA is TGTGCCAGGTCTGGAGGACAGGACCTGTCCTACAATGAGCAGTTCTTC.

CDR3 sequence (DNA): TGTGCCAGCAGTGAGAGTGACAGGGACACCGGGGAGCTGTTTTTT. It yields the protein CASSESDRDTGELFF. The chain joins TRBV25-1 to TRBJ2-2; 7 positions agree with TRBD1. Germline V gene sequence: CDR1 MGHDK, CDR2 SYGVNS. The CDR3 is 15 residues long. J gave up 3 bases and V 3 bases, and 4 bases lay outside the gene matches.

The chain joins TRBV9 to TRBJ2-3; TRBD1 might be the D (5 bases). The CDR3 sequence is 16 residues long. V lost 4 bases and J lost 2, with 17 bases in between. CDR1 is SGDLS, CDR2 YYNGEE, per germline. The CDR3 protein is CASSSRMGQLTDTQYF. For the CDR3, the DNA is TGTGCCAGCAGCTCGAGGATGGGGCAGCTCACAGATACGCAGTATTTT.